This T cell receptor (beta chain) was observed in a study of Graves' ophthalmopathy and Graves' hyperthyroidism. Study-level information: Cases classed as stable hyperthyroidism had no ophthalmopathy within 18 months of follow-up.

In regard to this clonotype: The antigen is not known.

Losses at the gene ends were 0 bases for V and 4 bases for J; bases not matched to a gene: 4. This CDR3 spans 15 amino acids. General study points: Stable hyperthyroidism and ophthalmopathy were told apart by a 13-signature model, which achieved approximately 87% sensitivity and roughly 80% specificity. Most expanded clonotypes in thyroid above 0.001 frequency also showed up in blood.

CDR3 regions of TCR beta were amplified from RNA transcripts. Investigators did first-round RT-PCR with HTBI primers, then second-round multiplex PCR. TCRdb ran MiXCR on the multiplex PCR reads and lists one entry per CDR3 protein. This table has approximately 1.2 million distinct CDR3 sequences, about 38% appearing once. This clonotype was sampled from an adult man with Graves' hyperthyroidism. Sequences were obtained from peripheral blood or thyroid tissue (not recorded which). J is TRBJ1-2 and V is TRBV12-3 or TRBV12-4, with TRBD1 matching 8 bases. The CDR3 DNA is TGTGCCAGCAGTTTAGCGGACAGGGTCGGCTATGGCTACACCTTC. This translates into CASSLADRVGYGYTF.